The present T cell receptor beta chain was sequenced within a study of human T cells and chemical hapten exposure. Study background: TCR yields per sample varied mostly from small pooled library volume differences. Findings and caveats of the study: No shift was seen in TCRs above 1 in 1000 frequency with DPC sensitization. Patch test score rose with PT1 expanded TCRs, significant at 8, 16, 32, not 4.

Per germline, CDR1 SEHNR and CDR2 FQNEAQ (reference sequence). The junction had 3 bases not matched to a gene; V was cut back by 4 bases and J by 5 bases. The CDR3 sequence is 14 residues long. The sample's time point: patch test 3, about 24 weeks after DPC sensitization. Noted treatment: therapeutic diphenylcyclopropenone sensitization with weekly scalp DPC. In the original workflow: Sample-level TCR yields exhibited a median of approximately 96,000, with a range of roughly 23,224 to 750,000. TCRdb called the RACE reads again in MiXCR, with one record for every CDR3 protein. V and J calls and clone size were set by TCRdb, not the authors. In the table there are fewer than 80,000 distinct CDR3 sequences, approximately 9.9% of which are singletons. This clonotype was seen only a few times. Its specificity is unknown.

The rearrangement joins TRBV7-9 to TRBJ2-1; 9 bases are a match to TRBD2. The TCR was taken from a woman aged 30 to 39 with alopecia areata. Some clones in this sample may be carry-over from other donors' samples. Source: whole blood, taken in connection with sensitization to the hapten diphenylcyclopropenone (DPC). CDR3 sequence (DNA): TGTGCCAGCAGCTCGCTAGCGGGACACAATGAGCAGTTCTTC. It encodes CASSSLAGHNEQFF.